This T cell receptor beta chain was captured by sequencing in a study of T-cell reconstitution after alpha-beta-depleted transplantation in children. In germline, CDR1 is KGHDR, CDR2 SFDVKD. The CDR3 is 17 amino acids. V was trimmed by 2 bases and J by 1 base, leaving 11 bases between them. It was with unique molecular identifiers that the TCRbeta library was prepared. TCRdb reprocessed the PCR reads via MiXCR and lists one record per CDR3 protein. The sample lists fewer than 550,000 distinct CDR3 sequences; roughly 16% were seen once. This clonotype was found many times. The receptor was isolated from a boy under two years old who had a stem cell transplant for Wiskott-Aldrich syndrome, so the T cells may come from the graft donor. The sequencing used PBMCs, mostly from graft donor cells, collected 360 days after TCRalphabeta/CD19-depleted stem cell transplant. The genes are TRBV24-1 and TRBJ2-6, with D possibly matching TRBD1 (5 bases). In nucleotides, the CDR3 is TGTGCCACCAGTGATTCCCCTTACAGGTCTGGGGCCAACGTCCTGACTTTC. Translated: CATSDSPYRSGANVLTF.